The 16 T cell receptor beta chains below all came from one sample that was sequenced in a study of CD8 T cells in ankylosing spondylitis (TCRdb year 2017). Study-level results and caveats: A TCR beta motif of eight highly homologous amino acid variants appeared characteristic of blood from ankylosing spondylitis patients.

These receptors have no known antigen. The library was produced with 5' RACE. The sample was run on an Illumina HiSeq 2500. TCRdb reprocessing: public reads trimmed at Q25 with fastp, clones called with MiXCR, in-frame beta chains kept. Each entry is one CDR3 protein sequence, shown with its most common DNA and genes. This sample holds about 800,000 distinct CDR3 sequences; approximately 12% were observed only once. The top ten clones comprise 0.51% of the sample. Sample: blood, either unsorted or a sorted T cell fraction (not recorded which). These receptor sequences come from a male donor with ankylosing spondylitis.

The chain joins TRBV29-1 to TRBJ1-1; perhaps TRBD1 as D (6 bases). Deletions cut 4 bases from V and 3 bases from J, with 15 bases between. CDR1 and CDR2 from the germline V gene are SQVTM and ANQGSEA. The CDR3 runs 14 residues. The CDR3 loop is CSVGVWAGDTEAFF. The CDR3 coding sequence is TGCAGCGTTGGGGTTTGGGCAGGGGACACTGAAGCTTTCTTT.

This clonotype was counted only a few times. The CDR3 nucleotides are TGTGCCAGCAGCGTAGCCAGGGGAATTGATACGCAGTATTTT. The encoded protein is CASSVARGIDTQYF. The chain has TRBV9 and TRBJ2-3, with D possibly matching TRBD1 (6 bases). CDR3 length: 14 residues. With 0 bases removed from V and 6 bases from J, the gap between germline ends came to 11 bases. Germline assignment: CDR1 SGDLS and CDR2 YYNGEE.

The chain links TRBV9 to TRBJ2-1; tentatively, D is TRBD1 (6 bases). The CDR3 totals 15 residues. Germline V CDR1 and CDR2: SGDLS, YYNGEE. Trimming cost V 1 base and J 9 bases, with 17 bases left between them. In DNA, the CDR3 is TGTGCCAGCAGCGTAAGGCAGGGGCCCCTGGGTGAGCAGTTCTTC. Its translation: CASSVRQGPLGEQFF.

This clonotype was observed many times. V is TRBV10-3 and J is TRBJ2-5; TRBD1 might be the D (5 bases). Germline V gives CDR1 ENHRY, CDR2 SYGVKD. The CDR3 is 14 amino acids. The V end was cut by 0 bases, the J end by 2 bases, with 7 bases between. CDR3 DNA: TGTGCCATCAGTGAGTCTACAGGACAAGAGACCCAGTACTTC. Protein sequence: CAISESTGQETQYF.

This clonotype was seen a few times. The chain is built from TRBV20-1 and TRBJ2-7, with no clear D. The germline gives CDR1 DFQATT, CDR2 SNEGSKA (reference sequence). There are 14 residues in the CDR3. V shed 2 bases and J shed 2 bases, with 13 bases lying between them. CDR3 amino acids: CSARPPYRTYEQYF. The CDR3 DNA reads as TGCAGTGCTAGACCCCCGTACCGAACCTACGAGCAGTACTTC.

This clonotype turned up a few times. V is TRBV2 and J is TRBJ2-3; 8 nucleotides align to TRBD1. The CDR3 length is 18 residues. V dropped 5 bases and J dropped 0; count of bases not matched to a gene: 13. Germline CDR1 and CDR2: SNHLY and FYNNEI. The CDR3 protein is CASSPHRGQGISTDTQYF. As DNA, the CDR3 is TGTGCCAGCAGTCCACACAGAGGACAGGGAATAAGCACAGATACGCAGTATTTT.

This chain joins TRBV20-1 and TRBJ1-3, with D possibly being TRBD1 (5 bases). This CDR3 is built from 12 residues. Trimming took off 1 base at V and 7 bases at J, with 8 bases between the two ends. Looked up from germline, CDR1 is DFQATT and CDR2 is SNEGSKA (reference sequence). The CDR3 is CSARGDRNTIYF. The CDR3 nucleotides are TGCAGTGCTAGAGGGGACCGGAACACCATATATTTT.

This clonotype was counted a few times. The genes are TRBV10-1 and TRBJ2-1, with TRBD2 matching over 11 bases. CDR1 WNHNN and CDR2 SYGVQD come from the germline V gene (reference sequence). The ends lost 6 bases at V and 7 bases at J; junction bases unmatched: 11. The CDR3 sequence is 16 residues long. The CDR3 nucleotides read TGCGCCAGCAGCAAAAAACCGGGACTAGCGGCTAATGAGCAGTTCTTC. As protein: CASSKKPGLAANEQFF.

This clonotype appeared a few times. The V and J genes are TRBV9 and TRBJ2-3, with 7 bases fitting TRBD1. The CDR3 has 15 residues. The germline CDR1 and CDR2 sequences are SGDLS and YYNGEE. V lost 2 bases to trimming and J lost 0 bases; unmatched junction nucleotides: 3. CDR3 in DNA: TGTGCCAGCAGCGTTGGGGGACAGAGCACAGATACGCAGTATTTT. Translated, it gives CASSVGGQSTDTQYF. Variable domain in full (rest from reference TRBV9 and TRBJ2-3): DSGVTQTPKHLITATGQRVTLRCSPRSGDLSVYWYQQSLDQGLQFLIQYYNGEERAKGNILERFSAQQFPDLHSELNLSSLELGDSALYFCASSVGGQSTDTQYFGPGTRLTVL.

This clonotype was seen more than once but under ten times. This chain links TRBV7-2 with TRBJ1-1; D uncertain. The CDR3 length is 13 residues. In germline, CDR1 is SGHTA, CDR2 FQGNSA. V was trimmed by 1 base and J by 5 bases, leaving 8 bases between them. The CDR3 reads CASSLEKRTEAFF. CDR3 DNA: TGTGCCAGCAGCTTAGAAAAACGGACTGAAGCTTTCTTT.

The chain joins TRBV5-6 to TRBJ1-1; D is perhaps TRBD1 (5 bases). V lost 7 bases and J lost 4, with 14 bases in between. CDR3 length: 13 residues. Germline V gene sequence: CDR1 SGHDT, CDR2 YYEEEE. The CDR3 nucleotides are TGTGCCAGCTTTCCCTGGGGGGGCACTGAAGCTTTCTTT. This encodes CASFPWGGTEAFF.

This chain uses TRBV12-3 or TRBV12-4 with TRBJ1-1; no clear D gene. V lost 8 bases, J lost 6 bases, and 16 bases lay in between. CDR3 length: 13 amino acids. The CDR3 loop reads CASRAFGRAEAFF. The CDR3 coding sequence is TGTGCCAGCCGGGCCTTCGGGAGGGCTGAAGCTTTCTTT.

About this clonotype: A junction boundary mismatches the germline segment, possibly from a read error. The CDR3 DNA reads as TGTGCCAGCAGACCTCGGACAAGCGCGAACACCAGGGAGCTGTTTTTT. Translated: CASRPRTSANTRELFF. The chain couples TRBV7-9 to TRBJ2-2; D may be TRBD1 (5 bases). CDR1 SEHNR and CDR2 FQNEAQ come from the germline V gene (reference sequence). This CDR3 spans 16 amino acids. Full variable domain (remainder filled in from reference TRBV7-9 and TRBJ2-2): DTGVSQNPRHKITKRGQNVTFRCDPISEHNRLYWYRQTLGQGPEFLTYFQNEAQLEKSRLLSDRFSAERPKGSFSTLEIQRTEQGDSAMYLCASRPRTSANTRELFFGEGSRLTVL.

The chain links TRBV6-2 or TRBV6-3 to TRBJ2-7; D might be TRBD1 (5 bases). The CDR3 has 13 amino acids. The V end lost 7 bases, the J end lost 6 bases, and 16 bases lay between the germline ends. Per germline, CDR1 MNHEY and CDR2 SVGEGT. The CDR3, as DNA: TGTGCCAGCACCTCGACAGTTACCATCGAGCAGTACTTC. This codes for CASTSTVTIEQYF.

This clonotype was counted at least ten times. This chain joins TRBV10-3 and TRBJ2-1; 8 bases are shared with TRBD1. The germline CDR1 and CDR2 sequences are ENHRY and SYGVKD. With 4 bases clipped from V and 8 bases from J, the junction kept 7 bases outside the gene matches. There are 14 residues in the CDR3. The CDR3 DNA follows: TGTGCCATCAGTGTCAGGACAGGGTACGATGAGCAGTTCTTC. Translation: CAISVRTGYDEQFF.

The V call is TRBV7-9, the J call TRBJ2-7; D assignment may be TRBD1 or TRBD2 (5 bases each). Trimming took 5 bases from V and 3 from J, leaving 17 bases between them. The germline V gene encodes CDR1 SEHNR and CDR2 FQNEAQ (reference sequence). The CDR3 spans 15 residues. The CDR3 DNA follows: TGTGCCAGCAGCCCTATACGGGACGGGGACTACGAGCAGTACTTC. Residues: CASSPIRDGDYEQYF.